The 32 T cell receptor beta chains below come from one sample, sequenced in a study of blood T cell repertoires in COVID-19. Assay used: immunoSEQ multiplex PCR; TCRdb lists only in-frame clones, some missing. Of some 260,000 clones detected, 88% appear once; the ten largest clones hold approximately 10%. The sequenced sample consisted of peripheral blood. These TCRs come from a woman in her 70s with COVID-19, enrolled during active disease.

This chain links TRBV28 with TRBJ2-7, with TRBD2 matching 7 bases. With 5 bases clipped from V and 3 bases from J, the junction kept 4 bases outside the gene matches. Germline V gene lookup returns CDR1 MDHEN and CDR2 SYDVKM. This CDR3 spans 13 amino acids. This chain's CDR3 is CASSPGGYYEQYF. CDR3 nucleotide sequence: TGTGCCAGCAGTCCGGGGGGTTACTACGAGCAGTACTTC.

The chain uses TRBV24-1 and TRBJ2-7; possible D gene TRBD1, 6 bases. Germline-derived CDR1 and CDR2 are KGHDR and SFDVKD. The CDR3 has 15 amino acids. V lost 5 bases and J lost 2, with 15 bases in between. As DNA, the CDR3 is TGTGCCACCAGTGCGAGGACAGCGTACACCTACGAGCAGTACTTC. Translated: CATSARTAYTYEQYF.

This chain joins TRBV2 and TRBJ1-3; possible D gene TRBD1, 5 bases. The germline V gene encodes CDR1 SNHLY and CDR2 FYNNEI. V lost 8 bases and J 1 base, leaving 12 bases between the germline ends. CDR3 size: 14 residues. For the CDR3, the DNA is TGTGCCAGCTCATTCAGGGATTCTGGAAACACCATATATTTT. Translation gives CASSFRDSGNTIYF.

The rearrangement links TRBV9 to TRBJ1-6; D gene uncertain. The CDR3 is 13 residues long. Per the germline V gene, CDR1 is SGDLS and CDR2 is YYNGEE. The germline V and J ends were trimmed by 0 bases and 4 bases, with 2 bases remaining between them. The CDR3 DNA reads as TGTGCCAGCAGCGTAGCTTATAATTCACCCCTCCACTTT. Translation: CASSVAYNSPLHF.

This chain connects TRBV7-3 to TRBJ1-1; D unclear. CDR3 length equals 13 residues. Germline V gene data show CDR1 as SGHTA and CDR2 as FQGTGA. V lost 3 bases and J 1 base, leaving 6 bases between the germline ends. CDR3 sequence reads: CASSFLANTEAFF. CDR3 coding DNA: TGTGCCAGCAGCTTTTTGGCGAACACTGAAGCTTTCTTT.

The chain has TRBV7-2 and TRBJ1-5; D might be TRBD1 (5 bases). The CDR3 runs 14 residues. With 3 bases removed from V and 1 base from J, the gap between germline ends came to 7 bases. Germline V gene data show CDR1 as SGHTA and CDR2 as FQGNSA. As DNA, the CDR3 is TGTGCCAGCAGCTTCCAGGGCAGCAATCAGCCCCAGCATTTT. Its protein product is CASSFQGSNQPQHF.

The J gene is TRBJ2-3, the V gene TRBV4-1, with 7 bases aligning to TRBD1. The CDR3 contains 14 residues. Trimming removed 8 bases from V and 1 base from J; junction bases left unmatched: 6. Germline V CDR1 and CDR2: MGHRA, YSYEKL. This chain's CDR3 is CASLTGTRTDTQYF. As DNA, the CDR3 is TGCGCCAGCCTGACAGGGACGCGCACAGATACGCAGTATTTT.

The CDR3 loop is CASSGLAVFHEQYF. The CDR3 nucleotides read TGCGCCAGCAGCGGACTAGCGGTCTTCCACGAGCAGTACTTC. The chain carries TRBV10-1 and TRBJ2-7, with 10 bases matching TRBD2. The CDR3 spans 14 residues. Germline CDR1 and CDR2: WNHNN and SYGVQD (reference sequence). With V trimmed by 6 bases and J by 5 bases, 7 bases remained unmatched.

The chain links TRBV29-1 to TRBJ2-7; perhaps TRBD2 as D (6 bases). The CDR3 has 12 amino acids. V was pared by 3 bases and J by 3 bases, with 9 bases between. Germline values: CDR1 SQVTM, CDR2 ANQGSEA. The CDR3 DNA is TGCAGCGTTGAGGAGGGAATCTACGAGCAGTACTTC. This encodes CSVEEGIYEQYF.

A remark on this clone: This same CDR3 is encoded by further DNA sequences in the sample. The J gene is TRBJ2-7, the V gene TRBV5-1; 12 bases fit TRBD2. J was trimmed by 2 bases and V by 0 bases; bases with no gene match: 0. The germline CDR1 and CDR2 sequences are SGHRS and YFSETQ. The CDR3 extends over 15 amino acids. The CDR3 region is CASSLGTSGTYEQYF. The CDR3 DNA sequence: TGCGCCAGCAGCTTGGGGACTAGCGGGACCTACGAGCAGTACTTC.

In DNA form, the CDR3 reads TGTGCCAGCAGCCCCGACAGGGGGCGTGTCGGCGAGCAGTACTTC. Translated: CASSPDRGRVGEQYF. The chain links TRBV5-6 to TRBJ2-7; TRBD1 matches 10 bases. V lost 4 bases and J lost 6; bases outside the gene matches: 10. CDR3 size: 15 residues. In germline, CDR1 is SGHDT, CDR2 YYEEEE.

The chain couples TRBV7-9 to TRBJ2-3; 7 positions agree with TRBD2. This CDR3 contains 15 residues. J was trimmed by 1 base and V by 5 bases; bases with no gene match: 6. Germline CDR1 reads SEHNR; CDR2 reads FQNEAQ (reference sequence). CDR3 amino acids: CASSPLAERTDTQYF. The DNA of the CDR3 is TGTGCCAGCAGCCCTCTAGCGGAACGCACAGATACGCAGTATTTT.

This sequence joins TRBV29-1 and TRBJ1-4; possible D gene TRBD1, 6 bases. V gave up 3 bases and J gave up 6 bases, with 14 bases separating them. The CDR3 sequence is 14 residues long. CDR1 is SQVTM and CDR2 is ANQGSEA in the germline V gene. CDR3 nucleotide sequence: TGCAGCGTTGACCTAGGGACAAGCGATGAAAAACTGTTTTTT. Its protein product is CSVDLGTSDEKLFF.

The chain links TRBV7-2 to TRBJ2-1, with 10 bases fitting TRBD2. CDR3 length: 15 residues. Germline-derived CDR1 and CDR2 are SGHTA and FQGNSA. With V trimmed by 5 bases and J by 10 bases, 11 bases remained unmatched. The CDR3 loop reads CASSLQSGRAGEQFF. The CDR3 DNA reads TGTGCCAGCAGCCTACAGAGCGGGAGGGCCGGGGAGCAGTTCTTC.

The chain joins TRBV4-1 to TRBJ2-5; D perhaps matches TRBD2 (6 bases). Germline lookup yields CDR1 MGHRA and CDR2 YSYEKL. The length of the CDR3 is 17 residues. The V and J ends lost 4 bases and 2 bases respectively, with 20 bases between them. The CDR3 DNA reads TGCGCCAGCAGCCCTGCCTTTCCGGGACTCCCACAAGAGACCCAGTACTTC. Protein: CASSPAFPGLPQETQYF.

The CDR3 sequence: CASSISVLGGTEAFF. DNA of the CDR3: TGTGCCAGTAGTATATCGGTTCTCGGGGGGACTGAAGCTTTCTTT. This rearrangement joins TRBV19 to TRBJ1-1, with D maybe TRBD1 (5 bases). CDR1 LNHDA and CDR2 SQIVND come from the germline V gene (reference sequence). This CDR3 is built from 15 residues. Trimming removed 2 bases at V and 5 bases at J, with 15 bases between.

For the CDR3, the DNA is TGTGCCAGCAGTTACGCCGAGAGCGAGCAGTACTTC. Translated: CASSYAESEQYF. The chain links TRBV28 to TRBJ2-7; D gene ambiguous. Trimming shortened V by 4 bases and J by 6 bases, and 10 bases separated the two germline ends. Germline lookup yields CDR1 MDHEN and CDR2 SYDVKM. This CDR3 is built from 12 residues.

In this sample, this clone turned up once. The V and J genes are TRBV6-2 or TRBV6-3 and TRBJ1-2; D remains ambiguous. V shed 5 bases and J shed 7 bases, with 20 bases lying between them. CDR1 is MNHEY and CDR2 is SVGEGT in the germline V gene. The CDR3 is made up of 15 amino acids. The CDR3 bases are TGTGCCAGCAGTATACTACGGCGGTCCGAGGTTGGCTACACCTTC. This gives the protein CASSILRRSEVGYTF.

This sequence joins TRBV5-1 and TRBJ2-5; TRBD2 agrees at 7 bases. The CDR3 runs 16 residues. The germline CDR1 and CDR2 sequences are SGHRS and YFSETQ. Trimming removed 4 bases from V and 1 base from J; junction bases left unmatched: 10. The CDR3 loop reads CASSPVRVAGQETQYF. CDR3 sequence (DNA): TGCGCCAGCAGCCCCGTTCGGGTAGCGGGCCAAGAGACCCAGTACTTC. The full variable domain, rest sourced from reference TRBV5-1 and TRBJ2-5, is KAGVTQTPRYLIKTRGQQVTLSCSPISGHRSVSWYQQTPGQGLQFLFEYFSETQRNKGNFPGRFSGRQFSNSRSEMNVSTLELGDSALYLCASSPVRVAGQETQYFGPGTRLLVL.

CDR3 sequence: CASSQSTGRFYEQYF. The CDR3 DNA follows: TGTGCCAGCAGCCAATCGACAGGGCGGTTCTACGAGCAGTACTTC. The rearrangement joins TRBV28 to TRBJ2-7, with 7 positions matching TRBD1. The CDR3 loop spans 15 amino acids. CDR1 MDHEN and CDR2 SYDVKM come from the germline V gene. V shed 6 bases, J shed 3 bases, and the junction held 11 bases outside the gene matches.

This chain uses TRBV7-2 with TRBJ2-1; 9 bases agree with TRBD2. The J segment lost 0 bases and the V segment lost 4 bases, leaving 7 bases of the junction unmatched. Germline V gene lookup returns CDR1 SGHTA and CDR2 FQGNSA. The CDR3 extends over 17 amino acids. In nucleotides, the CDR3 is TGTGCCAGCAGCTCCCCGACTAGCGGACGCTCCTACAATGAGCAGTTCTTC. Protein product: CASSSPTSGRSYNEQFF.

This chain uses TRBV7-2 with TRBJ2-5, with TRBD1 as a possible D gene (7 bases). V was pared by 5 bases and J by 5 bases, with 21 bases between. Germline loops: CDR1 SGHTA, CDR2 FQGNSA. This CDR3 is 16 amino acids long. As DNA, the CDR3 is TGTGCCAGCAGCGGTAGTGGCCAGGGGGGCACTGAGACCCAGTACTTC. Residues: CASSGSGQGGTETQYF.

The V gene is TRBV14, the J gene TRBJ1-6; D is possibly TRBD1 (5 bases). CDR3 length: 14 residues. Trimming cost V 1 base and J 6 bases, with 7 bases left between them. The germline V gene encodes CDR1 SGHDN and CDR2 FVKESK. This chain's CDR3 is CASSQVGGNSPLHF. As DNA, the CDR3 is TGTGCCAGCAGCCAAGTCGGGGGTAATTCACCCCTCCACTTT.

This chain uses TRBV12-5 with TRBJ1-5; 8 nucleotides agree with TRBD1. V shed 5 bases and J 1 base; nucleotides not matched to a gene: 7. Germline V CDR1 and CDR2: LGHNT, FRNRAP. This CDR3 spans 16 amino acids. CDR3 amino acids: CASGPMTGASNQPQHF. The CDR3 region has the DNA TGTGCTAGTGGTCCGATGACAGGGGCGAGCAATCAGCCCCAGCATTTT.

This chain links TRBV4-1 with TRBJ2-3; D unresolved. Trimming removed 0 bases from V and 3 bases from J, with 19 bases in between. CDR3 length: 18 residues. The germline V gene encodes CDR1 MGHRA and CDR2 YSYEKL. The CDR3 DNA reads TGCGCCAGCAGCCAAGAAAAATTTACCAGCAGGAAAACAGATACGCAGTATTTT. It yields the protein CASSQEKFTSRKTDTQYF.

This clone was counted a few times. The chain combines TRBV11-1 with TRBJ1-1; D is unclear. This CDR3 spans 12 amino acids. Germline V gene data show CDR1 as SGHAT and CDR2 as FQDESV (reference sequence). Trimming cost V 1 base and J 10 bases, with 10 bases left between them. The CDR3 nucleotides read TGTGCCAGCAGCTTAGATGGGAGCTTAGCTTTCTTT. It encodes CASSLDGSLAFF.

This chain connects TRBV9 to TRBJ1-5; D perhaps matches TRBD1 (5 bases). V was pared by 1 base and J by 5 bases, with 13 bases between. The length of the CDR3 is 15 residues. Germline CDR1 SGDLS, CDR2 YYNGEE. The DNA for the CDR3 is TGTGCCAGCAGCGTACAGGGTGGCGGTGATCAGCCCCAGCATTTT. Translation gives CASSVQGGGDQPQHF.

The chain couples TRBV11-2 to TRBJ1-4; 8 bases fit TRBD1. Germline CDR1 and CDR2: SGHAT and FQNNGV. V was clipped by 4 bases and J by 2 bases; unmatched bases: 6. This CDR3 contains 16 residues. CDR3 nucleotides: TGTGCCAGCAGCTCCACCCAGGGGGCGACTAATGAAAAACTGTTTTTT. This sequence encodes CASSSTQGATNEKLFF.

This chain links TRBV2 with TRBJ2-7, with D possibly TRBD2 on 5 matching bases. From germline, CDR1 is SNHLY and CDR2 FYNNEI. V lost 2 bases, J lost 5 bases, and 13 bases lay in between. The CDR3 contains 14 residues. CDR3 in amino acids: CASSERGFRNEQYF. CDR3 in DNA: TGTGCCAGCAGTGAACGAGGGTTTAGGAACGAGCAGTACTTC.

The chain combines TRBV4-2 with TRBJ1-4; D gene unclear. Per germline, CDR1 LGHNA and CDR2 YNFKEQ. V lost 0 bases, J lost 3 bases, and 5 bases lay in between. The CDR3 runs to 14 residues. This chain's CDR3 is CASSQDLSNEKLFF. The CDR3 DNA reads TGTGCCAGCAGCCAAGATCTATCTAATGAAAAACTGTTTTTT.

The chain recombines TRBV9 with TRBJ1-2; D is unclear. The length of the CDR3 is 14 residues. Between the trimmed V and J ends, which lost 3 bases and 4 bases, there was a span of 13 bases. The germline gives CDR1 SGDLS, CDR2 YYNGEE. The DNA of the CDR3 is TGTGCCAGCAGCGGACTCGACGGCCCCTATGGCTACACCTTC. It yields the protein CASSGLDGPYGYTF.

This chain connects TRBV9 to TRBJ2-6; D might be TRBD2 (6 bases). There are 17 residues in the CDR3. Trimming removed 0 bases from V and 2 bases from J, with 12 bases in between. Germline V gene data show CDR1 as SGDLS and CDR2 as YYNGEE. The CDR3 DNA is TGTGCCAGCAGCGTAGTATCGGGAGTTACTGGGGCCAACGTCCTGACTTTC. Translating it yields CASSVVSGVTGANVLTF. The variable domain in full, completed from reference TRBV9 and TRBJ2-6, reads DSGVTQTPKHLITATGQRVTLRCSPRSGDLSVYWYQQSLDQGLQFLIQYYNGEERAKGNILERFSAQQFPDLHSELNLSSLELGDSALYFCASSVVSGVTGANVLTFGAGSRLTVL.